One sample yielded the 19 T cell receptor beta chains listed below, sequenced in a study of identical twins. TCRdb passed the 5' RACE reads through MiXCR, listing each CDR3 protein once. The sample yields roughly 250,000 distinct CDR3 sequences, 11% to 15% seen once. The source material was memory (CD45RO+) T cells sorted from blood. These receptor sequences come from a woman aged 18-35 years in good health.

Comment on this clonotype: No conserved phenylalanine or tryptophan is present at the end of the CDR3, so a read error is the likely explanation. V usage is TRBV6-4 and J usage is TRBJ2-3; 9 nucleotides line up with TRBD1. The ends lost 3 bases at V and 3 bases at J; junction bases unmatched: 4. Germline values: CDR1 MRHNA, CDR2 SNTAGT. The CDR3 consists of 15 residues. This CDR3 reads CASSEGQGETDTQYL. The CDR3 DNA reads TGTGCCAGCAGTGAGGGACAGGGTGAAACAGATACGCAGTATTTA.

Only a few counts were recorded for this clonotype. The chain joins TRBV6-2 or TRBV6-3 to TRBJ2-2; no clear D. This CDR3 has 12 residues. Germline lookup yields CDR1 MNHEY and CDR2 SVGEGT. Trimming left V 6 bases short and J 2 bases short, with 4 bases between. CDR3 bases: TGTGCCAGCAGGGGAAACACCGGGGAGCTGTTTTTT. This translates into CASRGNTGELFF.

A single count supports this clonotype. The genes are TRBV11-3 and TRBJ1-1; maybe TRBD1 (5 bases). The CDR3 has 14 amino acids. Trimming shortened V by 4 bases and J by 1 base, and 10 bases separated the two germline ends. The germline gives CDR1 SGHNT, CDR2 YENEEA. The CDR3 DNA reads as TGTGCCAGCAGCTCGGGACGTCCGAACACTGAAGCTTTCTTT. This gives the protein CASSSGRPNTEAFF.

The gene calls are TRBV5-1 and TRBJ2-3; no firm D call. Trimming cost V 1 base and J 4 bases, with 4 bases left between them. The CDR3 covers 12 residues. Germline V CDR1 and CDR2: SGHRS, YFSETQ. The chain's CDR3 is CASSLNSDTQYF. In DNA, the CDR3 is TGCGCCAGCAGCTTGAATTCAGATACGCAGTATTTT.

This clonotype was observed at least ten times. V and J are TRBV20-1 and TRBJ2-5, with a tentative D call TRBD2 (6 bases). This CDR3 has 15 amino acids. The V and J ends lost 5 bases and 4 bases respectively, with 20 bases between them. Germline CDR1 is DFQATT and CDR2 is SNEGSKA (reference sequence). CDR3 coding DNA: TGCAGTGCTTGGCCGGGACTCCGCGAGTCAGAGACCCAGTACTTC. It translates to CSAWPGLRESETQYF.

At least ten counts were recorded for this clonotype. This rearrangement joins TRBV5-6 to TRBJ2-2; 9 positions match TRBD1. The CDR3 runs 14 residues. Germline CDR1 reads SGHDT; CDR2 reads YYEEEE. V was clipped by 3 bases and J by 7 bases; unmatched bases: 4. CDR3 sequence reads: CASSWGTGHGELFF. In DNA, the CDR3 is TGTGCCAGCAGCTGGGGGACAGGGCACGGGGAGCTGTTTTTT.

J is TRBJ2-1 and V is TRBV10-3; perhaps D is TRBD1 or TRBD2 (6 bases each). Trimming cost V 6 bases and J 5 bases, with 17 bases left between them. CDR1 and CDR2 from the germline V gene are ENHRY and SYGVKD. The CDR3 runs to 15 residues. CDR3 nucleotides: TGTGCCATCAGCGGCGGGACAAAGAACAACAATGAGCAGTTCTTC. This encodes CAISGGTKNNNEQFF.

The chain links TRBV18 to TRBJ2-7; 7 positions match TRBD2. This CDR3 contains 15 residues. J lost 0 bases, V lost 3 bases, and 5 bases had no gene match. The germline V gene has CDR1 KGHSH and CDR2 LQKENI. CDR3: CASSPSGTISYEQYF. The CDR3 DNA sequence: TGTGCCAGCTCACCGTCCGGGACTATCTCCTACGAGCAGTACTTC.

This clonotype was picked up a small number of times. The chain uses TRBV15 and TRBJ2-5, with 7 nucleotides matching TRBD1. With V trimmed by 1 base and J by 4 bases, 6 bases remained unmatched. Germline V gene data show CDR1 as LNHNV and CDR2 as YYDKDF (reference sequence). The CDR3 sequence is 15 residues long. DNA for the CDR3: TGTGCCACCAGCAGAGGGACAGGTCCTCTAGAGACCCAGTACTTC. Residues: CATSRGTGPLETQYF.

The J gene is TRBJ2-5, the V gene TRBV20-1; the match to TRBD2 covers 9 bases. CDR1 is DFQATT, CDR2 SNEGSKA, per germline (reference sequence). The CDR3 runs to 15 residues. After removal of 6 bases from V and 5 bases from J, the junction contained 13 bases not matched to a gene. The CDR3 spells CSAPDWASGMETQYF. The CDR3 bases are TGCAGTGCCCCCGATTGGGCTAGCGGGATGGAGACCCAGTACTTC.

At least ten counts were recorded for this clonotype. This chain uses TRBV20-1 with TRBJ2-1; 16 bases agree with TRBD2. The germline CDR1 and CDR2 sequences are DFQATT and SNEGSKA (reference sequence). The CDR3 loop spans 14 amino acids. Trimming cost V 5 bases and J 16 bases; bases outside gene matches: 11. The CDR3 sequence: CSAEPGLAGGPEFF. The CDR3 region has the DNA TGCAGTGCTGAACCGGGACTAGCGGGAGGGCCGGAATTCTTC.

The sample holds a few counts of this clonotype. The chain joins TRBV7-7 to TRBJ2-1, with TRBD2 matching 14 bases. Germline CDR1 SSHAT, CDR2 FNYEAQ (reference sequence). The V and J ends lost 10 bases and 6 bases, in that order; junction bases with no gene match: 8. The CDR3 is made up of 15 amino acids. The CDR3 region is CAIGQGLAGVNEQFF. CDR3 nucleotide sequence: TGTGCCATAGGACAGGGACTAGCGGGAGTCAATGAGCAGTTCTTC.

The V gene is TRBV7-9, the J gene TRBJ2-7; 8 bases are a match to TRBD2. The length of the CDR3 is 17 residues. Trimming cost V 1 base and J 2 bases; bases outside gene matches: 10. CDR1 SEHNR and CDR2 FQNEAQ come from the germline V gene (reference sequence). The CDR3 is CASSLGRTSGGTYEQYF. The CDR3 DNA reads as TGTGCCAGCAGCTTAGGAAGAACTAGCGGAGGCACCTACGAGCAGTACTTC.

This clonotype was detected a few times. The CDR3 DNA reads TGTGCCAGCACCCCGGGACAGTCTAGCACAGATACGCAGTATTTT. This encodes CASTPGQSSTDTQYF. The V call is TRBV6-1, the J call TRBJ2-3; 7 bases map to TRBD1. V lost 7 bases and J lost 0; bases outside the gene matches: 7. The CDR3 is made up of 15 amino acids. Looked up from germline, CDR1 is MNHNS and CDR2 is SASEGT.

This clonotype showed up just a few times. CDR3 nucleotide sequence: TGTGCCAGCAAGAAGAGGCAGGGTGGCTACACCTTC. Its protein is CASKKRQGGYTF. V is TRBV6-2 or TRBV6-3 and J is TRBJ1-2; TRBD1 might be the D (5 bases). The length of the CDR3 is 12 residues. Per the germline V gene, CDR1 is MNHEY and CDR2 is SVGEGT. V was pared by 7 bases and J by 7 bases, with 13 bases between.

This clonotype has a count of ten or more. The V and J genes are TRBV5-1 and TRBJ1-1; D perhaps matches TRBD1 (5 bases). The germline CDR1 and CDR2 sequences are SGHRS and YFSETQ. This CDR3 is built from 13 residues. The V end was cut by 4 bases, the J end by 5 bases, with 12 bases between. The CDR3 sequence is CASSHWGGTEAFF. In DNA form, the CDR3 reads TGCGCCAGCAGCCATTGGGGGGGGACTGAAGCTTTCTTT.

V usage is TRBV15 and J usage is TRBJ2-1; 9 bases are shared with TRBD2. V shed 5 bases and J 6 bases; nucleotides not matched to a gene: 11. The CDR3 loop spans 16 amino acids. CDR1 LNHNV and CDR2 YYDKDF come from the germline V gene (reference sequence). CDR3 coding DNA: TGTGCCACCAGCGGGGGGGGGACTAGCATTGGCAATGAGCAGTTCTTC. Translating gives CATSGGGTSIGNEQFF. Based on the CDR3 plus reference TRBV15 and TRBJ2-1, the full variable domain is DAMVIQNPRYQVTQFGKPVTLSCSQTLNHNVMYWYQQKSSQAPKLLFHYYDKDFNNEADTPDNFQSRRPNTSFCFLDIRSPGLGDTAMYLCATSGGGTSIGNEQFFGPGTRLTVL.

This clonotype was seen only a few times. The chain joins TRBV7-2 to TRBJ2-1; perhaps TRBD2 as D (6 bases). The CDR3 runs to 15 residues. V lost 5 bases and J lost 1, with 12 bases in between. Germline lookup yields CDR1 SGHTA and CDR2 FQGNSA. The CDR3 loop reads CASSMGLPSYNEQFF. As DNA, the CDR3 is TGTGCCAGCAGCATGGGACTTCCTTCCTACAATGAGCAGTTCTTC.

The sample holds a few counts of this clonotype. The J gene is TRBJ1-1, the V gene TRBV12-3 or TRBV12-4, with TRBD1 as a possible D gene (6 bases). With 5 bases removed from V and 5 bases from J, the gap between germline ends came to 21 bases. The CDR3 runs to 16 residues. CDR3 DNA: TGTGCCAGCAGTCCCTCCCCCCAGGGGAGGGGGACTGAAGCTTTCTTT. The encoded protein is CASSPSPQGRGTEAFF.